The entry below describes one T cell receptor (beta chain). Its antigen remains unidentified. 5'RACE with constant-segment primers yielded barcoded, UMI-tagged TCR alpha and TCR beta cDNA libraries. TCRdb re-called the 5' RACE reads through MiXCR, storing one row per CDR3 protein. The table lists under 150,000 distinct CDR3 sequences, 22% of them singletons. The data were taken from a study of T-cell memory formation after mild COVID-19. Findings and caveats of the study: There was a balanced CD4/CD8 profile in clones contracting day 15 to 85, and later expanders leaned CD4+. CD4+ contracting clones were mainly CM and EM; CD8+ ones, EMRA.

The ends lost 5 bases at V and 0 bases at J; junction bases unmatched: 8. CDR1 is SEHNR, CDR2 FQNEAQ, per germline (reference sequence). The length of the CDR3 is 16 residues. Specimen: PBMCs or a T cell subset sorted from them (not recorded which). The chain has TRBV7-9 and TRBJ1-2, with 8 nucleotides matching TRBD1. This receptor was identified in a young man who had mild COVID-19 (a few samples of this study predate the infection). Cell type and time point are not known. The CDR3 region is CASSPTGEPANYGYTF. The CDR3 bases are TGTGCCAGCAGCCCGACAGGGGAACCTGCTAACTATGGCTACACCTTC.